This passage covers 20 T cell receptor beta chains from one sample sequenced in a study of T cell responses to AZD1222 COVID-19 vaccine. Produced via immunoSEQ multiplex PCR; TCRdb's table is partial and in-frame only. This table has 50,000 or so clones, approximately 89% appearing once. The material sequenced was peripheral blood, taken 28 days after the second AZD1222 dose. The receptors originated from an adult who received the AZD1222 COVID-19 vaccine.

The chain is built from TRBV6-6 and TRBJ1-3; a weak D match, TRBD1 (5 bases). CDR1 and CDR2 from the germline V gene are MNHNY and SVGAGI (reference sequence). The CDR3 has 13 residues. V lost 11 bases, J lost 2 bases, and 13 bases lay in between. The CDR3 nucleotides are TGTGCCGTCTGCGGAGGGGCTGGAAACACCATATATTTT. This codes for CAVCGGAGNTIYF.

The chain carries TRBV7-2 and TRBJ2-6; perhaps TRBD2 as D (7 bases). V was clipped by 5 bases and J by 0 bases, with 14 bases between them. The CDR3 is 17 residues long. Germline loops: CDR1 SGHTA, CDR2 FQGNSA. The CDR3 is CASSRGAERSGANVLTF. The CDR3 DNA follows: TGTGCCAGCAGCCGGGGGGCAGAACGCTCTGGGGCCAACGTCCTGACTTTC.

This clone was found once. The rearrangement uses TRBV10-3 and TRBJ1-1, with D maybe TRBD1 (6 bases). The CDR3 sequence is 15 residues long. The germline V gene encodes CDR1 ENHRY and CDR2 SYGVKD. V lost 0 bases to trimming and J lost 7 bases, with 15 bases between them. DNA of the CDR3: TGTGCCATCAGTGAGTCAGGGGGTAAGAAATATGAAGCTTTCTTT. It encodes CAISESGGKKYEAFF.

The rearrangement links TRBV6-2 or TRBV6-3 to TRBJ2-7; possibly TRBD1 for D (6 bases). In germline, CDR1 is MNHEY, CDR2 SVGEGT. The CDR3 covers 16 residues. Trimming took off 0 bases at V and 4 bases at J, with 16 bases between the two ends. This CDR3 is CASSYSVVRGTYEQYF. CDR3 nucleotide sequence: TGTGCCAGCAGTTACTCGGTTGTCAGGGGAACGTACGAGCAGTACTTC.

This chain connects TRBV5-1 to TRBJ2-5, with 9 bases matching TRBD2. Trimming took 5 bases from V and 1 from J; bases not matched to a gene: 3. The germline CDR1 and CDR2 sequences are SGHRS and YFSETQ. The CDR3 sequence is 14 residues long. As DNA, the CDR3 is TGCGCCAGCAGTTCGACTAGCGGCCAAGAGACCCAGTACTTC. Residues: CASSSTSGQETQYF.

The chain couples TRBV19 to TRBJ1-5; TRBD1 agrees at 8 bases. The CDR3 sequence is 14 residues long. Germline CDR1 LNHDA, CDR2 SQIVND (reference sequence). The junction had 12 bases not matched to a gene; V was cut back by 5 bases and J by 12 bases. CDR3 coding DNA: TGTGCCAGTAGTCTCGCCGGGACAGGAAAGATCCAGCATTTT. This sequence encodes CASSLAGTGKIQHF.

V usage is TRBV6-5 and J usage is TRBJ2-3, with 11 bases that match TRBD1. The CDR3 consists of 15 residues. Germline V gene data show CDR1 as MNHEY and CDR2 as SVGAGI. V shed 6 bases, J shed 3 bases, and the junction held 5 bases outside the gene matches. The CDR3 bases are TGTGCCAGCAGACGTGGGACAGGGGGAACAGATACGCAGTATTTT. As protein: CASRRGTGGTDTQYF.

In its sample, this clone was seen a few times. V and J are TRBV6-4 and TRBJ1-2; no clear D gene. The CDR3 spans 13 residues. Germline V CDR1 and CDR2: MRHNA, SNTAGT. Trimming took off 2 bases at V and 7 bases at J, with 11 bases between the two ends. CDR3: CASSDREVGGYTF. CDR3 nucleotide sequence: TGTGCCAGCAGTGACAGGGAAGTAGGTGGCTACACCTTC.

The genes are TRBV28 and TRBJ2-3; D gene ambiguous. The CDR3 sequence is 16 residues long. Per germline, CDR1 MDHEN and CDR2 SYDVKM. The V and J ends lost 5 bases and 2 bases respectively, with 17 bases between them. This chain's CDR3 is CASSLTTPRYTDTQYF. The CDR3 DNA sequence: TGTGCCAGCAGTCTCACGACGCCCCGTTACACAGATACGCAGTATTTT. Complete variable domain (other parts from reference TRBV28 and TRBJ2-3): DVKVTQSSRYLVKRTGEKVFLECVQDMDHENMFWYRQDPGLGLRLIYFSYDVKMKEKGDIPEGYSVSREKKERFSLILESASTNQTSMYLCASSLTTPRYTDTQYFGPGTRLTVL.

The chain is built from TRBV28 and TRBJ2-7, with TRBD2 matching 10 bases. J lost 9 bases, V lost 3 bases, and 8 bases had no gene match. This CDR3 has 14 amino acids. Per the germline V gene, CDR1 is MDHEN and CDR2 is SYDVKM. CDR3 bases: TGTGCCAGCAGTTTTCGGCTAGCGGGAGCGGGGCAGTACTTC. It codes for CASSFRLAGAGQYF.

V usage is TRBV14 and J usage is TRBJ2-1; 8 bases fit TRBD2. V lost 2 bases to trimming and J lost 6 bases; unmatched junction nucleotides: 9. Germline loops: CDR1 SGHDN, CDR2 FVKESK. The CDR3 is 16 amino acids. The CDR3: CASSQIFSGALNEQFF. CDR3 bases: TGTGCCAGCAGCCAAATATTTAGCGGGGCCCTCAATGAGCAGTTCTTC.

This chain joins TRBV2 and TRBJ1-2; D ambiguous. The CDR3 runs 14 residues. Between the trimmed V and J ends, which lost 7 bases and 4 bases, there was a span of 16 bases. Per the germline V gene, CDR1 is SNHLY and CDR2 is FYNNEI. In nucleotides, the CDR3 is TGTGCCAGCACCCCCGGCCGGGGTAGCTATGGCTACACCTTC. This translates into CASTPGRGSYGYTF.

This chain connects TRBV5-6 to TRBJ1-3; 8 bases map to TRBD1. The CDR3 has 18 amino acids. V shed 0 bases, J shed 0 bases, and the junction held 8 bases outside the gene matches. The germline V gene encodes CDR1 SGHDT and CDR2 YYEEEE. This chain's CDR3 is CASSLAGTGLLSGNTIYF. The DNA for the CDR3 is TGTGCCAGCAGCTTGGCTGGGACAGGACTCCTCTCTGGAAACACCATATATTTT.

The chain couples TRBV5-6 to TRBJ2-1; TRBD2 might be the D (6 bases). CDR1 is SGHDT, CDR2 YYEEEE, per germline. The V gene lost 6 bases and the J gene lost 9 bases, with 10 bases spanning the gap. The CDR3 consists of 11 residues. The CDR3 loop reads CASTFGGEQFF. The DNA for the CDR3 is TGTGCCAGCACCTTCGGGGGTGAGCAGTTCTTC.

In DNA, the CDR3 is TGTGCCAGCAGACCAGACAGTTACAATGAGCAGTTCTTC. This gives the protein CASRPDSYNEQFF. This chain links TRBV5-4 with TRBJ2-1, with a tentative D call TRBD1 (5 bases). Trimming shortened V by 5 bases and J by 4 bases, and 10 bases separated the two germline ends. Germline assignment: CDR1 SGHNT and CDR2 YYREEE (reference sequence). CDR3 length: 13 amino acids.

The chain has TRBV14 and TRBJ2-7; TRBD1 aligns across 8 bases. This CDR3 comprises 16 residues. Trimming cost V 4 bases and J 4 bases; bases outside gene matches: 12. Looked up from germline, CDR1 is SGHDN and CDR2 is FVKESK. The CDR3 nucleotides are TGTGCCAGCAGCCCCTCATGGGGACAGGAATCGTACGAGCAGTACTTC. Its translation: CASSPSWGQESYEQYF. The complete variable domain, with remaining parts taken from reference TRBV14 and TRBJ2-7, reads EAGVTQFPSHSVIEKGQTVTLRCDPISGHDNLYWYRRVMGKEIKFLLHFVKESKQDESGMPNNRFLAERTGGTYSTLKVQPAELEDSGVYFCASSPSWGQESYEQYFGPGTRLTVT.

The chain combines TRBV21-1 with TRBJ2-7; the D call TRBD1 from the table was never checked on the DNA. TRBV21-1 is a documented pseudogene. The CDR3 has 14 residues. The CDR3 is CASSYRTGAYEQYF. The CDR3 DNA sequence: TGTGCCAGCAGCTACCGGACAGGTGCCTACGAGCAGTACTTC.

The chain employs TRBV27 and TRBJ2-1, with 7 positions matching TRBD2. The CDR3 has 15 amino acids. Trimming took 1 base from V and 5 from J; bases not matched to a gene: 5. Germline loops: CDR1 MNHEY, CDR2 SMNVEV (reference sequence). DNA for the CDR3: TGTGCCAGCAGTTTATTCAGCGGGGCCCACAATGAGCAGTTCTTC. It codes for CASSLFSGAHNEQFF.

V and J are TRBV7-2 and TRBJ1-5; TRBD1 aligns across 8 bases. With 2 bases clipped from V and 5 bases from J, the junction kept 5 bases outside the gene matches. The CDR3 runs 15 residues. CDR1 and CDR2 (germline): SGHTA, FQGNSA. CDR3 sequence: CASSLSTGDYQPQHF. The CDR3 region has the DNA TGTGCCAGCAGCTTATCGACAGGGGATTATCAGCCCCAGCATTTT.

The chain has TRBV20-1 and TRBJ2-7, with unresolved D. The CDR3 runs 13 residues. Deletions cut 3 bases from V and 2 bases from J, with 11 bases between. The germline CDR1 and CDR2 sequences are DFQATT and SNEGSKA (reference sequence). DNA for the CDR3: TGCAGTGCTAGTATGGGCCCCACCTACGAGCAGTACTTC. Translating it yields CSASMGPTYEQYF.